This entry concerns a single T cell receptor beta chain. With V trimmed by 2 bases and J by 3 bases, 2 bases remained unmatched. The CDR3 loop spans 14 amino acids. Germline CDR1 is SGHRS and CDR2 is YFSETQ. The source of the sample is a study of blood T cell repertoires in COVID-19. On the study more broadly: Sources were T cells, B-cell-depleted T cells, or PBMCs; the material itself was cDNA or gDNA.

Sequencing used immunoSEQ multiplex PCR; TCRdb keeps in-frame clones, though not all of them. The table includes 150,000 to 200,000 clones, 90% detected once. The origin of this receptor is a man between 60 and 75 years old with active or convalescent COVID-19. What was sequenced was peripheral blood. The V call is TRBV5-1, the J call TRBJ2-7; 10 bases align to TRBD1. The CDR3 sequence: CASSFRDRGYEQYF. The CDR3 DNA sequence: TGCGCCAGCAGCTTCCGGGACAGGGGCTACGAGCAGTACTTC.